One and the same sample provided the 20 T cell receptor beta chains below, sequenced in a study of blood T cell repertoires in COVID-19. TCRdb keeps only in-frame clones here, not all; method: immunoSEQ multiplex PCR. Of 250,000 to 300,000 clones listed, more than 85% are singletons. Sequenced sample: peripheral blood. The source of these receptors is a man younger than 30 with active or convalescent COVID-19.

Notes on this clone: The identical CDR3 is also encoded by other nucleotide sequences in the sample. The rearrangement links TRBV15 to TRBJ1-6; 7 nucleotides line up with TRBD1. Germline CDR1 LNHNV, CDR2 YYDKDF (reference sequence). The J segment lost 8 bases and the V segment lost 2 bases, leaving 0 bases of the junction unmatched. The CDR3 has 13 amino acids. The CDR3 region is CATSRQGDSPLHF. For the CDR3, the DNA is TGTGCCACCAGCAGACAGGGGGATTCACCCCTCCACTTT.

This chain uses TRBV9 with TRBJ1-4, with D tentatively TRBD1 (5 bases). Germline assignment: CDR1 SGDLS and CDR2 YYNGEE. The CDR3 contains 19 residues. Trimming stripped 4 bases from V and 8 bases from J, with 30 bases between. The CDR3 sequence is CASSQGSRGWIGREEKLFF. The CDR3 bases are TGTGCCAGCAGCCAAGGTAGTAGGGGATGGATCGGCAGAGAAGAAAAACTGTTTTTT.

The chain is built from TRBV6-6 and TRBJ1-2; unclear D gene. There are 13 residues in the CDR3. In germline, CDR1 is MNHNY, CDR2 SVGAGI (reference sequence). Trimming shortened V by 5 bases and J by 0 bases, and 7 bases separated the two germline ends. CDR3 sequence reads: CASSLTANYGYTF. In DNA form, the CDR3 reads TGTGCCAGCAGTCTTACGGCTAACTATGGCTACACCTTC.

V and J are TRBV2 and TRBJ2-5; 9 positions agree with TRBD1. This CDR3 is built from 14 residues. The J segment lost 4 bases and the V segment lost 6 bases, leaving 6 bases of the junction unmatched. Per the germline V gene, CDR1 is SNHLY and CDR2 is FYNNEI. The CDR3 sequence is CASRPGQGRETQYF. The CDR3 DNA reads as TGTGCCAGCAGGCCGGGACAGGGTCGAGAGACCCAGTACTTC.

This chain uses TRBV7-2 with TRBJ2-5; 10 bases map to TRBD2. CDR1 is SGHTA, CDR2 FQGNSA, per germline. CDR3 length: 15 amino acids. Trimming removed 3 bases from V and 4 bases from J; junction bases left unmatched: 5. In DNA, the CDR3 is TGTGCCAGCAGCTTCCTAGCGGGAGTTACAGAGACCCAGTACTTC. It translates to CASSFLAGVTETQYF.

This chain joins TRBV9 and TRBJ1-5; weak D call: TRBD1 (5 bases). Germline assignment: CDR1 SGDLS and CDR2 YYNGEE. The germline V and J ends were trimmed by 2 bases and 5 bases, with 14 bases remaining between them. The CDR3 totals 15 residues. In nucleotides, the CDR3 is TGTGCCAGCAGCGTTGAAGGGGTCCACGATCAGCCCCAGCATTTT. Translated, it gives CASSVEGVHDQPQHF.

The rearrangement uses TRBV10-3 and TRBJ1-2, with a tentative D call TRBD1 (6 bases). V lost 4 bases, J lost 4 bases, and 7 bases lay in between. The CDR3 length is 12 residues. Germline CDR1 reads ENHRY; CDR2 reads SYGVKD. In nucleotides, the CDR3 is TGTGCCATCAGTGGACAGGCCTATGGCTACACCTTC. It yields the protein CAISGQAYGYTF.

The chain joins TRBV4-2 to TRBJ2-2; D might be TRBD1 (6 bases). Germline CDR1 and CDR2: LGHNA and YNFKEQ. The CDR3 is 16 amino acids. V gave up 1 base and J gave up 1 base, with 10 bases separating them. The CDR3 nucleotides are TGTGCCAGCAGCCAAGGTGGGACAATGAACACCGGGGAGCTGTTTTTT. Its protein is CASSQGGTMNTGELFF.

The chain has TRBV4-1 and TRBJ2-7; D ambiguous. Germline CDR1 MGHRA, CDR2 YSYEKL. V lost 4 bases and J lost 4, with 14 bases in between. The CDR3 covers 14 residues. DNA of the CDR3: TGCGCCAGCAGCCCCAGTACAACACCTTACGAGCAGTACTTC. As protein: CASSPSTTPYEQYF.

The V and J genes are TRBV7-2 and TRBJ1-2; tentatively, D is TRBD1 (5 bases). Per the germline V gene, CDR1 is SGHTA and CDR2 is FQGNSA. The CDR3 extends over 13 amino acids. Trimming stripped 6 bases from V and 8 bases from J, with 16 bases between. The CDR3 nucleotides read TGTGCCAGCAGTTCCGGACAAGACCGAGGCTACACCTTC. Translation gives CASSSGQDRGYTF. Complete variable domain (other parts from reference TRBV7-2 and TRBJ1-2): GAGVSQSPSNKVTEKGKDVELRCDPISGHTALYWYRQSLGQGLEFLIYFQGNSAPDKSGLPSDRFSAERTGGSVSTLTIQRTQQEDSAVYLCASSSGQDRGYTFGSGTRLTVV.

The chain has TRBV13 and TRBJ2-7; 8 bases map to TRBD2. V was pared by 6 bases and J by 3 bases, with 4 bases of the junction left unmatched. The CDR3 sequence is 13 residues long. CDR1 is PRHDT, CDR2 FYEKMQ, per germline (reference sequence). In nucleotides, the CDR3 is TGTGCCAGCAGTAGCGGGGCCAACTACGAGCAGTACTTC. Amino acids: CASSSGANYEQYF.

V and J are TRBV6-5 and TRBJ2-3; D not resolved. Germline V gene sequence: CDR1 MNHEY, CDR2 SVGAGI. The germline V and J ends were trimmed by 0 bases and 1 base, with 5 bases remaining between them. CDR3 size: 14 residues. CDR3 region: CASSYSRGTDTQYF. As DNA, the CDR3 is TGTGCCAGCAGTTACTCACGAGGCACAGATACGCAGTATTTT.

The chain joins TRBV5-4 to TRBJ2-7, with TRBD2 matching over 11 bases. This CDR3 region has 16 residues. The V gene's germline CDR1 is SGHNT and CDR2 YYREEE (reference sequence). The trim removed 5 bases at V and 5 bases at J, leaving 12 bases unmatched. The CDR3 DNA reads TGTGCCAGCAGGATGGCTCCGGGACTAGCGGACCACGAGCAGTACTTC. Translated, it gives CASRMAPGLADHEQYF.

This CDR3 reads CASSPQGQGRNQPQHF. CDR3 bases: TGTGCCAGTAGTCCCCAAGGACAGGGGCGTAATCAGCCCCAGCATTTT. This chain uses TRBV19 with TRBJ1-5; TRBD1 aligns across 9 bases. The J segment lost 4 bases and the V segment lost 5 bases, leaving 9 bases of the junction unmatched. Germline CDR1 LNHDA, CDR2 SQIVND (reference sequence). The CDR3 consists of 16 residues.

The chain employs TRBV5-4 and TRBJ2-3, with D possibly TRBD2 on 6 matching bases. V was shortened by 4 bases and J by 1 base, with 16 bases between the two germline ends. The CDR3 totals 16 residues. CDR1 SGHNT and CDR2 YYREEE come from the germline V gene (reference sequence). This CDR3 reads CASSARGRIGTDTQYF. For the CDR3, the DNA is TGTGCCAGCAGCGCTCGGGGGAGAATCGGCACAGATACGCAGTATTTT.

The chain is built from TRBV2 and TRBJ1-6; TRBD1 agrees at 8 bases. Germline loops: CDR1 SNHLY, CDR2 FYNNEI. The J segment lost 7 bases and the V segment lost 4 bases, leaving 0 bases of the junction unmatched. The length of the CDR3 is 13 residues. The CDR3 spells CASSGQGNSPLHF. CDR3 DNA: TGTGCCAGCAGTGGACAGGGGAATTCACCCCTCCACTTT.

In this sample, this clone turned up many times. The chain combines TRBV4-1 with TRBJ1-1; the D is unclear. This CDR3 has 13 residues. The germline V and J ends were trimmed by 2 bases and 2 bases, with 6 bases remaining between them. Looked up from germline, CDR1 is MGHRA and CDR2 is YSYEKL. CDR3 coding DNA: TGCGCCAGCAGCCAACGGGGAAACACTGAAGCTTTCTTT. Protein product: CASSQRGNTEAFF.

This chain uses TRBV5-1 with TRBJ1-5; tentative D call: TRBD1 (5 bases). V gave up 4 bases and J gave up 7 bases, with 12 bases separating them. The CDR3 loop spans 13 amino acids. Germline CDR1 SGHRS, CDR2 YFSETQ. The CDR3 region is CASSVNRGQPQHF. The CDR3 DNA sequence: TGCGCCAGCAGCGTTAATAGGGGCCAGCCCCAGCATTTT.

V gene TRBV7-3 combines with J gene TRBJ1-5; D possibly corresponds to TRBD1 (5 bases). V lost 5 bases and J lost 9, with 14 bases in between. The CDR3 is 13 amino acids. Germline V gene lookup returns CDR1 SGHTA and CDR2 FQGTGA. The CDR3 sequence is CASSATVQAPQHF. The DNA of the CDR3 is TGTGCCAGCAGCGCGACCGTACAGGCGCCCCAGCATTTT. The entire variable domain, with the rest obtained from reference TRBV7-3 and TRBJ1-5, is as follows: GAGVSQTPSNKVTEKGKYVELRCDPISGHTALYWYRQSLGQGPEFLIYFQGTGAADDSGLPNDRFFAVRPEGSVSTLKIQRTERGDSAVYLCASSATVQAPQHFGDGTRLSIL.

The chain employs TRBV2 and TRBJ1-1; no definite D call. The CDR3 is 11 amino acids. V lost 4 bases and J 11 bases, leaving 11 bases between the germline ends. Germline V gene sequence: CDR1 SNHLY, CDR2 FYNNEI. The CDR3 coding sequence is TGTGCCAGCAGTGGGGGAGTGGTGGCTTTCTTT. Residues: CASSGGVVAFF.